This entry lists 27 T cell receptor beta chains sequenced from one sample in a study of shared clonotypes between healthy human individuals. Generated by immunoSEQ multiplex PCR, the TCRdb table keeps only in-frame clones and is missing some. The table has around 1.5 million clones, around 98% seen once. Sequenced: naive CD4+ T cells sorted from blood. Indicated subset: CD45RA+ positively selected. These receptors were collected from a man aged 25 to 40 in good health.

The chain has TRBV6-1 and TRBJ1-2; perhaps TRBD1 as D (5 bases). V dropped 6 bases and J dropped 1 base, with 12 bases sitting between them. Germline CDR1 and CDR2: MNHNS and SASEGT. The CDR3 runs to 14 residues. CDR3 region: CASSPGLGNYGYTF. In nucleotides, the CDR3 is TGTGCCAGCAGCCCGGGACTGGGTAACTATGGCTACACCTTC.

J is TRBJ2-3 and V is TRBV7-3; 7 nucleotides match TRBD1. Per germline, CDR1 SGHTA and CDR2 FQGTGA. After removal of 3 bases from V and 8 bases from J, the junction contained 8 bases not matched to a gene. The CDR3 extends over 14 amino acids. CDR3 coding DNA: TGTGCCAGCAGCTTGGACGCAAACAGGGGTACGCAGTATTTT. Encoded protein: CASSLDANRGTQYF.

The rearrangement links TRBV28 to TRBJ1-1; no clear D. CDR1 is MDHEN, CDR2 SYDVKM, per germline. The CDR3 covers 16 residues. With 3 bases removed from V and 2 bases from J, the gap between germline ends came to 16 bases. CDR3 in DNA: TGTGCCAGCAGTTTTCGGGGTACCGGCGTTAACACTGAAGCTTTCTTT. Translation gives CASSFRGTGVNTEAFF.

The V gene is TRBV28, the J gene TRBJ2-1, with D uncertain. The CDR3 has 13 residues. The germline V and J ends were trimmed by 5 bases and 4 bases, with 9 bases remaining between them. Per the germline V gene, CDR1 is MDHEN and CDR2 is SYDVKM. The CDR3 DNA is TGTGCCAGCAGTGAGAGTTATTACAATGAGCAGTTCTTC. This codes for CASSESYYNEQFF. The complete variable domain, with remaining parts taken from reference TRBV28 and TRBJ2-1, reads DVKVTQSSRYLVKRTGEKVFLECVQDMDHENMFWYRQDPGLGLRLIYFSYDVKMKEKGDIPEGYSVSREKKERFSLILESASTNQTSMYLCASSESYYNEQFFGPGTRLTVL.

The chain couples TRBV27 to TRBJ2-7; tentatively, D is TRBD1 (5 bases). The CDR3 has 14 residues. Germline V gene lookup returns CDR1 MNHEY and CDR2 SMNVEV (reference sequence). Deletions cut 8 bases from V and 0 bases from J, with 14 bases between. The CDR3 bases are TGTGCCAGCCCTGACAGCTACAGCTCCTACGAGCAGTACTTC. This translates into CASPDSYSSYEQYF.

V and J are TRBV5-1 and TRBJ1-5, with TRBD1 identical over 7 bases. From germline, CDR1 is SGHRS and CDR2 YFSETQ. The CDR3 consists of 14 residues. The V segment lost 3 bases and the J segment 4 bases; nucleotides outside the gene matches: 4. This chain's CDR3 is CASSYEGANQPQHF. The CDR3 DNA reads TGCGCCAGCAGCTACGAGGGGGCGAATCAGCCCCAGCATTTT.

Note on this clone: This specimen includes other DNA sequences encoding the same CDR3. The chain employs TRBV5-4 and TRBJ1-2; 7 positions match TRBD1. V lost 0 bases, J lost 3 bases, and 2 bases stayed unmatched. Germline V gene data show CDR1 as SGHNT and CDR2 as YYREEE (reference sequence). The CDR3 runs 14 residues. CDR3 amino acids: CASSLGGQDYGYTF. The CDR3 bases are TGTGCCAGCAGCTTGGGAGGACAGGACTATGGCTACACCTTC.

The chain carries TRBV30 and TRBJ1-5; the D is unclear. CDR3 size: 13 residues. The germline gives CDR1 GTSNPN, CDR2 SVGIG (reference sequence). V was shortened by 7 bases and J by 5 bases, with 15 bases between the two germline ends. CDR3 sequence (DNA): TGTGCCTTTGACGTGTCTAGAGATCAGCCCCAGCATTTT. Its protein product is CAFDVSRDQPQHF. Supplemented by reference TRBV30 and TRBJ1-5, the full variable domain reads SQTIHQWPATLVQPVGSPLSLECTVEGTSNPNLYWYRQAAGRGLQLLFYSVGIGQISSEVPQNLSASRPQDRQFILSSKKLLLSDSGFYLCAFDVSRDQPQHFGDGTRLSIL.

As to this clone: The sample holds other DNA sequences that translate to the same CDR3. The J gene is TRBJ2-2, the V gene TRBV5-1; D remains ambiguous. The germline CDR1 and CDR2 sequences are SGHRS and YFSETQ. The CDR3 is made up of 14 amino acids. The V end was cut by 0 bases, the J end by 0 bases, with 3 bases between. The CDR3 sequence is CASSLAANTGELFF. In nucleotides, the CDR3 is TGCGCCAGCAGCTTGGCCGCGAACACCGGGGAGCTGTTTTTT.

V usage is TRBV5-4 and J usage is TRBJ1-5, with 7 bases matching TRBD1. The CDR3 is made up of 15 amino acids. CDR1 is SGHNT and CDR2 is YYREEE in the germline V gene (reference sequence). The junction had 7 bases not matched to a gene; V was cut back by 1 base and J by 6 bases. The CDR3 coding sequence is TGTGCCAGCAGCTTGCTTCCAGGGGGGGGTCAGCCCCAGCATTTT. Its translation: CASSLLPGGGQPQHF. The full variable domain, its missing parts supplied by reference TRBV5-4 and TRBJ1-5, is ETGVTQSPTHLIKTRGQQVTLRCSSQSGHNTVSWYQQALGQGPQFIFQYYREEENGRGNFPPRFSGLQFPNYSSELNVNALELDDSALYLCASSLLPGGGQPQHFGDGTRLSIL.

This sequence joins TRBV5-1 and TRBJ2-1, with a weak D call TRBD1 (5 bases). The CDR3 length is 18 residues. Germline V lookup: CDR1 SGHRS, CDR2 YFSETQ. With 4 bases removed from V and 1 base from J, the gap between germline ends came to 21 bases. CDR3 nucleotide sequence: TGCGCCAGCAGCCGGAAGGCGTCAGGGCATAGTTCCTACAATGAGCAGTTCTTC. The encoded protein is CASSRKASGHSSYNEQFF.

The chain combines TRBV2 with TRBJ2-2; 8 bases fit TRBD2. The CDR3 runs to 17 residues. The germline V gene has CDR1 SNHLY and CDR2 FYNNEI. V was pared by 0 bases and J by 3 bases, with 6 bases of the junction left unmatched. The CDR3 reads CASSEALAGGDTGELFF. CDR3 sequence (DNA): TGTGCCAGCAGTGAAGCCCTAGCGGGTGGTGACACCGGGGAGCTGTTTTTT. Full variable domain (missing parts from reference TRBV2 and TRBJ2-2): EPEVTQTPSHQVTQMGQEVILRCVPISNHLYFYWYRQILGQKVEFLVSFYNNEISEKSEIFDDQFSVERPDGSNFTLKIRSTKLEDSAMYFCASSEALAGGDTGELFFGEGSRLTVL.

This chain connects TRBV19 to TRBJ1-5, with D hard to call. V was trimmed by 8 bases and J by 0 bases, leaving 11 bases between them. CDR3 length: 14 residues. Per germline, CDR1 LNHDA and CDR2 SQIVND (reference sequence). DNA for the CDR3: TGTGCCAGTCAGGCACTTTATAGCAATCAGCCCCAGCATTTT. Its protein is CASQALYSNQPQHF.

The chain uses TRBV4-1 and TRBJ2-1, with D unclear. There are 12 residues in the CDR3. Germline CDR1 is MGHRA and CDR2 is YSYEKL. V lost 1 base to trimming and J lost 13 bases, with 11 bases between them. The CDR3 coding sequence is TGCGCCAGCAGCCAAGTTATCACTACTCAGTTCTTC. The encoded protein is CASSQVITTQFF.

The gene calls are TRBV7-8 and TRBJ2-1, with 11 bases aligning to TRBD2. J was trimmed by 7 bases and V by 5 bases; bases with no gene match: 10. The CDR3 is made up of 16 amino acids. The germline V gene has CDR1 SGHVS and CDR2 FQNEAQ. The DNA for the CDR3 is TGTGCCAGCAGCCATACTAGCGGGAGAGTAGTAAATGAGCAGTTCTTC. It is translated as CASSHTSGRVVNEQFF.

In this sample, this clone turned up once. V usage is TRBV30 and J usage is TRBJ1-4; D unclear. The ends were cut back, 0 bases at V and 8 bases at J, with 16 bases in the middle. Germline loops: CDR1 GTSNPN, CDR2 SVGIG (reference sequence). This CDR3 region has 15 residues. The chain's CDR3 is CAWSVPTGYGEKLFF. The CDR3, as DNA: TGTGCCTGGAGTGTACCCACGGGTTATGGGGAAAAACTGTTTTTT.

In DNA form, the CDR3 reads TGTGCCAGCAGTATGACAGTAGCACAAGAGACCCAGTACTTC. Protein: CASSMTVAQETQYF. The chain employs TRBV27 and TRBJ2-5, with D tentatively TRBD1 (5 bases). From germline, CDR1 is MNHEY and CDR2 SMNVEV (reference sequence). The CDR3 spans 14 residues. Trimming removed 5 bases at V and 2 bases at J, with 12 bases between.

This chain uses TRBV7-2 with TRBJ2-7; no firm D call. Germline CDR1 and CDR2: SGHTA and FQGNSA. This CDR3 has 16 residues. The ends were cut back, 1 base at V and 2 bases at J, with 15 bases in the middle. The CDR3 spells CASSLGSTYIPYEQYF. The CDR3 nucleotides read TGTGCCAGCAGCTTAGGGTCAACCTATATACCCTACGAGCAGTACTTC.

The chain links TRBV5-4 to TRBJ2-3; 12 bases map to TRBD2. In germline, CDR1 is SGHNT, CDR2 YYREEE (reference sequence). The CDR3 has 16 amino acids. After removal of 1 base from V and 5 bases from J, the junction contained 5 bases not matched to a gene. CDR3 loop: CASSLMTSGSLDTQYF. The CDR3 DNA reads TGTGCCAGCAGCTTGATGACTAGCGGGAGTTTAGATACGCAGTATTTT.

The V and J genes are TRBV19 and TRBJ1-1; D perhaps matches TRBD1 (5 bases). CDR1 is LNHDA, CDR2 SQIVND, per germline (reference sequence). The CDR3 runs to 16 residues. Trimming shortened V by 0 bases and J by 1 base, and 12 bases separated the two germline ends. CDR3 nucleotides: TGTGCCAGTAGTATAGATTCTCGGACAAGGAACACTGAAGCTTTCTTT. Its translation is CASSIDSRTRNTEAFF.

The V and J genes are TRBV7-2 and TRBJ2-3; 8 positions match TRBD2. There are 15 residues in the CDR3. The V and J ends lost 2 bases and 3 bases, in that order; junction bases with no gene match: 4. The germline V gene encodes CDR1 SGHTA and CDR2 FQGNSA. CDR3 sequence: CASSLMLAGTDTQYF. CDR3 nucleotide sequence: TGTGCCAGCAGCTTAATGTTAGCGGGAACAGATACGCAGTATTTT.

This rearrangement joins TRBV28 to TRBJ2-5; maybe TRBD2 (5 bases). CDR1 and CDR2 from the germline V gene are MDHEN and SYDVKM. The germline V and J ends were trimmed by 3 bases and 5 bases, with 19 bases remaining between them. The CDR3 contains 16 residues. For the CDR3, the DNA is TGTGCCAGCAGTTTTTTCCGGGGTTTTTTAGGGGAGACCCAGTACTTC. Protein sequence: CASSFFRGFLGETQYF.

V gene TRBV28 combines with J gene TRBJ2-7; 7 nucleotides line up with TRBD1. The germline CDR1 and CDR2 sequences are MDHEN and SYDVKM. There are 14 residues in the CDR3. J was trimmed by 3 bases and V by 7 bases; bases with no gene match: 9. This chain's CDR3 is CASTTSGGIYEQYF. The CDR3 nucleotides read TGTGCCAGCACCACGTCAGGGGGTATCTACGAGCAGTACTTC.

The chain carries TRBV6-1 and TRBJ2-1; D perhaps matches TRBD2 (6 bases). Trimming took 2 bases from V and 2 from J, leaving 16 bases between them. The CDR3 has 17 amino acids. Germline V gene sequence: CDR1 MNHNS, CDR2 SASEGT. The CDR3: CASSETGRGLAYNEQFF. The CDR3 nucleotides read TGTGCCAGCAGTGAAACCGGGAGAGGGTTAGCCTACAATGAGCAGTTCTTC.

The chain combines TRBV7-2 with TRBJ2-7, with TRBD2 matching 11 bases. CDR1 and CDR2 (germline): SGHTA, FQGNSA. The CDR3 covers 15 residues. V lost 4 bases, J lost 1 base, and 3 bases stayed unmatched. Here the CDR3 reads CASSSSGRPSYEQYF. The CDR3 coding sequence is TGTGCCAGCAGCTCTAGCGGGAGGCCGTCCTACGAGCAGTACTTC.

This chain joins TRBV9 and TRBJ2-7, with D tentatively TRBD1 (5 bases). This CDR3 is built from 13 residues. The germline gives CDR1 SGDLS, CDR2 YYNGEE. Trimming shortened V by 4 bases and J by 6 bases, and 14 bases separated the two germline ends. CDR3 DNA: TGTGCCAGCAGCTCGTCAACAAGGGGCGAGCAGTACTTC. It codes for CASSSSTRGEQYF.

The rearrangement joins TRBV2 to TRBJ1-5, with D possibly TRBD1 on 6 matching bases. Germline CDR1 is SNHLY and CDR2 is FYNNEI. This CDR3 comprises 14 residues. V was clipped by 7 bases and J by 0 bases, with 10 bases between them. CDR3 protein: CASNRDSSNQPQHF. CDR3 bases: TGTGCCAGCAACAGGGATAGTAGCAATCAGCCCCAGCATTTT. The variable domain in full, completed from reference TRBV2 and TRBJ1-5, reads EPEVTQTPSHQVTQMGQEVILRCVPISNHLYFYWYRQILGQKVEFLVSFYNNEISEKSEIFDDQFSVERPDGSNFTLKIRSTKLEDSAMYFCASNRDSSNQPQHFGDGTRLSIL.